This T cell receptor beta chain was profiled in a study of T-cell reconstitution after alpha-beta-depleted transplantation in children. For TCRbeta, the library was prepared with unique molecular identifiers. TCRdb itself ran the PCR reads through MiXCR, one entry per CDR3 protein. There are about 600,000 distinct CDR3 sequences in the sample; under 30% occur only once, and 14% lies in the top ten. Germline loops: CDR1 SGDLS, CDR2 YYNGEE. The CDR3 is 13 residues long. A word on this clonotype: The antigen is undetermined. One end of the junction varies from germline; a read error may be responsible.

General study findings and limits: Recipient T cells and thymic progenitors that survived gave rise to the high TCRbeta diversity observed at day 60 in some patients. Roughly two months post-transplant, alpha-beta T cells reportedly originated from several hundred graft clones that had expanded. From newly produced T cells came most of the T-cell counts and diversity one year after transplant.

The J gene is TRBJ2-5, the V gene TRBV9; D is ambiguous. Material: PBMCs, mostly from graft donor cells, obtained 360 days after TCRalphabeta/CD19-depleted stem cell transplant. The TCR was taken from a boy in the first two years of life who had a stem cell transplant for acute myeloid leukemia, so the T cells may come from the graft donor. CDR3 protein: CVSSPHNQETQYF. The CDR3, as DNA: TGTGTCAGCAGCCCCCACAACCAAGAGACCCAGTACTTC. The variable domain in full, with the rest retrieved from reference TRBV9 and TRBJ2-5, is DSGVTQTPKHLITATGQRVTLRCSPRSGDLSVYWYQQSLDQGLQFLIQYYNGEERAKGNILERFSAQQFPDLHSELNLSSLELGDSALYFCVSSPHNQETQYFGPGTRLLVL.